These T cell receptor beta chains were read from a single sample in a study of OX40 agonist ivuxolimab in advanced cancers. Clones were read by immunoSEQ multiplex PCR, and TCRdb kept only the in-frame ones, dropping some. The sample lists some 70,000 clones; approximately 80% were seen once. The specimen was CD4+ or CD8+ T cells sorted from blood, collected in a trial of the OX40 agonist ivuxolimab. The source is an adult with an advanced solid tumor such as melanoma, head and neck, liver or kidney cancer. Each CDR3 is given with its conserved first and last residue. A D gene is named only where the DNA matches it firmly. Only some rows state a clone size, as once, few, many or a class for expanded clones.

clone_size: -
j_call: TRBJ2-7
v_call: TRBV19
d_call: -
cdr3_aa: CASSMPRDQILLTSYEQYF
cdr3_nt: TGTGCCAGTAGTATGCCCAGGGACCAAATCCTCCTGACCTCCTACGAGCAGTACTTC

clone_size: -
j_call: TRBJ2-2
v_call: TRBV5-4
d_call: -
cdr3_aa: CASSLFRTGGELFF
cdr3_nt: TGTGCCAGCAGCCTCTTCAGGACGGGCGGGGAGCTGTTTTTT

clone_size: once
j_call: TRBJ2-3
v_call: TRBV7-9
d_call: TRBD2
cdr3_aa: CASSLEAGGRLDTQYF
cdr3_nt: TGTGCCAGCAGCTTAGAAGCGGGGGGGCGTTTAGATACGCAGTATTTT

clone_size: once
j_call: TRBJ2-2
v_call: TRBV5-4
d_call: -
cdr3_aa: CASSTGDSNTGELFF
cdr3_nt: TGTGCCAGCAGCACCGGGGATTCCAACACCGGGGAGCTGTTTTTT

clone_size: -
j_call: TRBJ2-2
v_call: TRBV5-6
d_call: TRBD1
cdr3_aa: CASSYGTGRANTGELFF
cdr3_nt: TGTGCCAGCAGCTACGGGACAGGGAGAGCGAACACCGGGGAGCTGTTTTTT

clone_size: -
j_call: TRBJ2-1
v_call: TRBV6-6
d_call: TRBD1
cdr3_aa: CASWGTGGSNEQFF
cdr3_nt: TGTGCCAGCTGGGGGACAGGGGGCTCCAATGAGCAGTTCTTC

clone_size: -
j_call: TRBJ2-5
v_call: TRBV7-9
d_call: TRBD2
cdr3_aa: CASSPRGGRETQYF
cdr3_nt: TGTGCCAGCAGCCCCCGGGGAGGGAGAGAGACCCAGTACTTC

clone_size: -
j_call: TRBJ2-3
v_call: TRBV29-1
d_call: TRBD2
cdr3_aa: CSVRGLAGVGTDTQYF
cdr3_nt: TGCAGCGTTCGGGGACTAGCGGGAGTTGGCACAGATACGCAGTATTTT

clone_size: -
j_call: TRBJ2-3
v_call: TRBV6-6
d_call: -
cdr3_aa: CASSSGQLGTDTQYF
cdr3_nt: TGTGCCAGCAGTTCCGGACAGTTAGGCACAGATACGCAGTATTTT

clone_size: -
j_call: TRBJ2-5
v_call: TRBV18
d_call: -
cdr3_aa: CASSPIDSHQETQYF
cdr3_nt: TGTGCCAGCTCACCTATTGACAGTCACCAAGAGACCCAGTACTTC

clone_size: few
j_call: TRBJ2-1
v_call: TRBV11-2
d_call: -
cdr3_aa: CASSPSAVKQFF
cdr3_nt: TGTGCCAGCAGCCCCTCCGCGGTGAAGCAGTTCTTC

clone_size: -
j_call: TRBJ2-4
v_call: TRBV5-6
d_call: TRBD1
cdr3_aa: CASSLIDRAGAKNIQYF
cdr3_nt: TGTGCCAGCAGCTTGATCGACAGGGCGGGAGCCAAAAACATTCAGTACTTC

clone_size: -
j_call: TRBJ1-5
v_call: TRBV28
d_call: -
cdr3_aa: CASKRSNQPQHF
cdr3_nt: TGTGCCAGCAAGCGTAGCAATCAGCCCCAGCATTTT

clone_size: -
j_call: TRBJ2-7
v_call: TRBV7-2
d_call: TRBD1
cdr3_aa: CASSLQGAHVYEQYF
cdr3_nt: TGTGCCAGCAGCTTACAGGGGGCGCACGTCTACGAGCAGTACTTC

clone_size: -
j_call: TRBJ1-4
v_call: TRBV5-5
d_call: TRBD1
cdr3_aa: CASSLGTERTNEKLFF
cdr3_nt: TGTGCCAGCAGCCTCGGGACAGAAAGAACTAATGAAAAACTGTTTTTT

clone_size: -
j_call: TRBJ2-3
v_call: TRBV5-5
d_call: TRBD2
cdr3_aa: CASSLGYSGRATDTQYF
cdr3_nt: TGTGCCAGCAGCTTGGGGTATAGCGGGAGGGCGACAGATACGCAGTATTTT

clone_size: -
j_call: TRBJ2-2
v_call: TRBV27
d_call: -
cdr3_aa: CASRTTGGNTGELFF
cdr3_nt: TGTGCCAGCAGAACGACCGGGGGGAACACCGGGGAGCTGTTTTTT

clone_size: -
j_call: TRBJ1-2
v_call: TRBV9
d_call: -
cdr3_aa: CASSGARGANYGYTF
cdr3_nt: TGTGCCAGCAGTGGTGCAAGAGGGGCTAACTATGGCTACACCTTC

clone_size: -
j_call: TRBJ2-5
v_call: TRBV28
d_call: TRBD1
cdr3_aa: CASISRGLGTQYF
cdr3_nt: TGTGCCAGCATCTCCAGGGGGCTGGGGACCCAGTACTTC

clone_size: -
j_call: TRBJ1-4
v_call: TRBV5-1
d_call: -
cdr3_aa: CASSLEGLVSSEKLFF
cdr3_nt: TGCGCCAGCAGCTTGGAGGGTTTAGTCTCTAGTGAAAAACTGTTTTTT

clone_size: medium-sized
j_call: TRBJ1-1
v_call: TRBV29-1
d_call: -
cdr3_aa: CSVGGLDTEAFF
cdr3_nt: TGCAGCGTGGGGGGATTAGACACTGAAGCTTTCTTT

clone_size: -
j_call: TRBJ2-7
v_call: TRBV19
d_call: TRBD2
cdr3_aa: CASSIAGGPGNEQYF
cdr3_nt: TGTGCCAGTAGTATAGCGGGAGGGCCCGGGAACGAGCAGTACTTC

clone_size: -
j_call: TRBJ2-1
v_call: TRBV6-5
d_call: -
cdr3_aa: CASRVPGFREQFF
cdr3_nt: TGTGCCAGCAGGGTTCCAGGGTTCAGGGAGCAGTTCTTC

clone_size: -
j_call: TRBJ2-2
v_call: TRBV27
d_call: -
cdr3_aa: CASSSHQKYTNTGELFF
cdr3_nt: TGTGCCAGCAGTTCCCATCAGAAATACACGAACACCGGGGAGCTGTTTTTT

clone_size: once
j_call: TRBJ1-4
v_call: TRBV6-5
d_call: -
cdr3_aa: CASSPRTVGEKLFF
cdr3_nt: TGTGCCAGCAGCCCCCGGACAGTAGGGGAAAAACTGTTTTTT

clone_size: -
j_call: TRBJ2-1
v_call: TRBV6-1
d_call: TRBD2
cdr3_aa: CASSGRAGVTWNEQFF
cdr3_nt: TGTGCCAGCAGTGGGCGAGCGGGGGTGACATGGAATGAGCAGTTCTTC

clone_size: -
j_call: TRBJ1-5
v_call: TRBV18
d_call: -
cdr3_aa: CASSPRQGRGNQPQHF
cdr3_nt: TGTGCCAGCTCACCCAGGCAGGGCAGGGGCAATCAGCCCCAGCATTTT

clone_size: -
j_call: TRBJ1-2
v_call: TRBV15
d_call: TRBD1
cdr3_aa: CATSRDRLTGVPYGYTF
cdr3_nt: TGTGCCACCAGCAGAGATCGACTAACAGGGGTTCCATATGGCTACACCTTC

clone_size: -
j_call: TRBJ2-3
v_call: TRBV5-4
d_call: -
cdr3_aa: CASSLLSDTQYF
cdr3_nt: TGTGCCAGCAGCTTGTTATCGGATACGCAGTATTTT

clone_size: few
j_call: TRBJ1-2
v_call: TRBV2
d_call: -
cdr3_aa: CASSEGQPGVHGYTF
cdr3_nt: TGTGCCAGCAGTGAGGGCCAGCCCGGGGTCCATGGCTACACCTTC

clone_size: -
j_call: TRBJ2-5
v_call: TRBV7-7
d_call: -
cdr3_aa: CASSPAGGKTQYF
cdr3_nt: TGTGCCAGCAGCCCAGCAGGGGGGAAGACCCAGTACTTC

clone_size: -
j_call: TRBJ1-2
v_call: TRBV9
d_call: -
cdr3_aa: CASSVGAGGAGYGYTF
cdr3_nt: TGTGCCAGCAGCGTAGGTGCGGGAGGAGCAGGCTATGGCTACACCTTC

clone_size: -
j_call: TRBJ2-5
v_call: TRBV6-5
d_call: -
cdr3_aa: CASSPELGETQYF
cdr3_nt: TGTGCCAGCAGTCCCGAATTGGGAGAGACCCAGTACTTC

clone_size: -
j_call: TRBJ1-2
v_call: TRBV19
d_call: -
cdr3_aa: CASSLTRAATGPGGYTF
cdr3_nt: TGTGCCAGTAGTCTTACACGGGCCGCGACAGGCCCAGGGGGCTACACCTTC

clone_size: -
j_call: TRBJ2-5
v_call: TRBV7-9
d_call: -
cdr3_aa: CASSLGRPDKSSETQYF
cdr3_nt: TGTGCCAGCAGCTTAGGCCGTCCCGACAAATCCTCGGAGACCCAGTACTTC

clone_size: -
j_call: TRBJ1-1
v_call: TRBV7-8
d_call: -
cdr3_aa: CASSQFTGNTEAFF
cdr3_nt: TGTGCCAGCAGCCAGTTTACAGGGAACACTGAAGCTTTCTTT

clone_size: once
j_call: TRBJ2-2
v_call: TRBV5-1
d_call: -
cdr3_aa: CASIPGPPATGELFF
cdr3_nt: TGCGCCAGCATTCCGGGTCCCCCGGCGACCGGGGAGCTGTTTTTT

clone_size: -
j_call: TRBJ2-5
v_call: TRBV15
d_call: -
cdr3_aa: CATSRDRQETQYF
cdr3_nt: TGTGCCACCAGCAGAGACCGCCAAGAGACCCAGTACTTC

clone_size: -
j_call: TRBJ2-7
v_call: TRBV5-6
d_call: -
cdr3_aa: CASSLGLITYEQYF
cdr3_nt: TGTGCCAGCAGCTTGGGCCTGATTACCTACGAGCAGTACTTC

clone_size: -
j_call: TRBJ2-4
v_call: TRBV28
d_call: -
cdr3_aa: CASSHLSHIIKNIQYF
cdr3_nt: TGTGCCAGCAGCCACCTTTCGCATATTATCAAAAACATTCAGTACTTC

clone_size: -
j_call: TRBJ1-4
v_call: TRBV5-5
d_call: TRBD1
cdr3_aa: CASRPTGAFNEKLFF
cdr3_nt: TGTGCCAGCAGGCCGACAGGGGCGTTTAATGAAAAACTGTTTTTT

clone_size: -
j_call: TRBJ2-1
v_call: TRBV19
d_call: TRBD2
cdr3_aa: CASSISGTSGPSSYNEQFF
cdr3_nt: TGTGCCAGTAGTATATCCGGGACTAGCGGGCCTAGCTCCTACAATGAGCAGTTCTTC

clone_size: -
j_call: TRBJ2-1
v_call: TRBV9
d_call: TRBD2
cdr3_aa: CASSVAISGRHEQFF
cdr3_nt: TGTGCCAGCAGCGTCGCAATTAGCGGGAGGCATGAGCAGTTCTTC

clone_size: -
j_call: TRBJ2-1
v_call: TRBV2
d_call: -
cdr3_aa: CASSQPRADEQFF
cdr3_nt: TGTGCCAGCAGCCAACCCAGGGCTGATGAGCAGTTCTTC

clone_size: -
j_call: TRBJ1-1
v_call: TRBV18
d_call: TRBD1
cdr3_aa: CASSPSMTGRTEAFF
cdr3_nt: TGTGCCAGCTCACCCTCCATGACAGGGAGGACTGAAGCTTTCTTT

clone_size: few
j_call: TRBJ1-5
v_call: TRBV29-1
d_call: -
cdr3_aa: CSVRGTGDSNQPQHF
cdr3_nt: TGCAGCGTGAGGGGGACGGGGGATAGCAATCAGCCCCAGCATTTT

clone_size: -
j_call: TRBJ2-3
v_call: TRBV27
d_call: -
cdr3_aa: CASSFEVQRTDTQYF
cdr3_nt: TGTGCCAGCAGTTTTGAGGTGCAACGCACAGATACGCAGTATTTT

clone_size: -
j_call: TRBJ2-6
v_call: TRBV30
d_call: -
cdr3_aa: CAWKRTSTSGANVLTF
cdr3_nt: TGTGCCTGGAAAAGGACATCAACCTCTGGGGCCAACGTCCTGACTTTC